This T cell receptor (beta chain) is from a study of cytomegalovirus exposure and HLA in healthy donors. Study-level findings and limits: Later analysis placed DRB1 highest and HLA-C lowest in TCR association rates, which differed by HLA locus.

The PCR had 60 Vbeta and 13 Jbeta primers. Only in-frame clones appear in the TCRdb table, and some are missing; sequencing was by immunoSEQ multiplex PCR. The repertoire has 120,000 or so clones, around 80% of them found once; the top ten carry roughly a tenth. Regarding this clone: Its antigen is currently unknown.

This clonotype originated in a man in his thirties or forties in good health and CMV-seropositive. The specimen was PBMCs.

The DNA of the CDR3 is TGTGCCAGCAGCAGAATTCTAGAAGAGCAGTACTTC. Its protein product is CASSRILEEQYF. The V call is TRBV7-9, the J call TRBJ2-7; D gene ambiguous. Trimming cost V 5 bases and J 7 bases, with 12 bases left between them. CDR1 and CDR2 from the germline V gene are SEHNR and FQNEAQ (reference sequence). The CDR3 extends over 12 amino acids.